Listed below are T cell receptor beta chains from one sample, sequenced in a study of blood T cell repertoires in COVID-19. Here immunoSEQ multiplex PCR was the method, and the copy in TCRdb shows in-frame clones only, minus some. The sample shows about 270,000 clones, 86% of them seen only once. Material for sequencing was peripheral blood. The receptors originated from a man in his forties or fifties with active or convalescent COVID-19. The CDR3 runs from the conserved cysteine through the conserved F or W. D genes are given only for firm matches. The size entry is marked missing in some rows and otherwise reads once, few, many or a size class.

cdr3_aa cdr3_nt cdr3_length v_call d_call clone_size j_call
CASIFRQGAPSNIQYF TGTGCCAGCATCTTTAGACAGGGGGCGCCCTCAAACATTCAGTACTTC 16 TRBV27 TRBD1 once TRBJ2-4
CASSQGRGRTDTQYF TGTGCCAGCAGCCAAGGCAGGGGGCGGACAGATACGCAGTATTTT 15 TRBV14 TRBD1 NA TRBJ2-3
CATSDLSPGQETQYF TGTGCCACCAGTGATTTATCTCCGGGGCAAGAGACCCAGTACTTC 15 TRBV24-1 NA NA TRBJ2-5
CASSQVLPYEQYF TGCGCCAGCAGCCAAGTTCTTCCCTACGAGCAGTACTTC 13 TRBV4-1 NA NA TRBJ2-7
CASSRRVEGKAFF TGCGCCAGCAGCCGCCGGGTCGAGGGAAAAGCTTTCTTT 13 TRBV5-1 NA NA TRBJ1-1
CACSQGAYEQYF TGTGCCTGTTCACAGGGTGCCTACGAGCAGTACTTC 12 TRBV30 NA NA TRBJ2-7
CASRTGLSQPQHF TGTGCCAGTCGGACAGGGCTAAGTCAGCCCCAGCATTTT 13 TRBV28 TRBD1 NA TRBJ1-5
CASSYERDRRYEQYF TGTGCCAGCAGTTACGAACGGGACAGAAGGTACGAGCAGTACTTC 15 TRBV6-5 TRBD1 NA TRBJ2-7
CASSQTGANSPLHF TGCGCCAGCAGCCAGACAGGGGCAAATTCACCCCTCCACTTT 14 TRBV4-1 TRBD1 few TRBJ1-6
CATSRAGGEAGNTIYF TGTGCCACCAGCAGAGCCGGGGGAGAGGCTGGAAACACCATATATTTT 16 TRBV15 NA NA TRBJ1-3
CASSTARQGKNIQYF TGTGCCAGTAGTACCGCTAGACAGGGAAAAAACATTCAGTACTTC 15 TRBV19 TRBD1 NA TRBJ2-4
CASSGRRGTGELFF TGTGCCAGCAGCGGGCGTAGGGGCACCGGGGAGCTGTTTTTT 14 TRBV13 NA NA TRBJ2-2
CAWRFPGQSFYGYTF TGTGCCTGGAGGTTCCCGGGACAGTCATTCTATGGCTACACCTTC 15 TRBV30 TRBD1 NA TRBJ1-2
CATSDVGTFPYNEQFF TGTGCCACCAGTGATGTGGGGACATTTCCCTACAATGAGCAGTTCTTC 16 TRBV24-1 NA NA TRBJ2-1
CATSRDPGVYNEQFF TGTGCCACCAGCAGAGATCCGGGGGTGTACAATGAGCAGTTCTTC 15 TRBV15 NA once TRBJ2-1
CATRQGASLPLHF TGTGCCACTCGACAGGGGGCGAGTTTACCCCTCCACTTT 13 TRBV25-1 TRBD1 NA TRBJ1-6
CSARDRTGLFF TGCAGTGCTAGAGACCGGACAGGACTGTTTTTT 11 TRBV20-1 TRBD1 NA TRBJ1-4
CASKRDSNEQFF TGTGCCAGCAAAAGGGACAGCAATGAGCAGTTCTTC 12 TRBV27 TRBD1 NA TRBJ2-1
CAIEANANYGYTF TGTGCAATCGAAGCGAATGCTAACTATGGCTACACCTTC 13 TRBV30 NA few TRBJ1-2
CATSSRAGFEAFF TGTGCCACCAGCAGCAGGGCAGGGTTTGAAGCTTTCTTT 13 TRBV15 NA few TRBJ1-1
CASSLTPDREQFF TGTGCCAGCAGCCTTACCCCGGACAGAGAGCAGTTCTTC 13 TRBV11-3 NA NA TRBJ2-1
CASSMNRVNQPQHF TGTGCCAGCAGCATGAACAGGGTCAATCAGCCCCAGCATTTT 14 TRBV6-5 NA NA TRBJ1-5
CASSLARGGMNTEAFF TGCGCCAGCAGCTTGGCCCGGGGAGGTATGAACACTGAAGCTTTCTTT 16 TRBV5-1 NA NA TRBJ1-1
CASSIQGGNEKLFF TGTGCCAGCAGCATACAGGGGGGGAATGAAAAACTGTTTTTT 14 TRBV7-9 TRBD1 NA TRBJ1-4
CSAVSITGHQGKLFF TGCAGCGCCGTGAGCATCACAGGGCACCAGGGAAAACTGTTTTTT 15 TRBV29-1 NA NA TRBJ1-4
CASSLDRGTEAFF TGTGCCAGCAGCCTGGACAGGGGCACTGAAGCTTTCTTT 13 TRBV27 TRBD1 NA TRBJ1-1
CASSLYSYEQYF TGTGCCAGCAGCTTATACTCCTACGAGCAGTACTTC 12 TRBV7-9 NA NA TRBJ2-7
CAASGTGTDTQYF TGTGCCGCTTCCGGGACAGGCACAGATACGCAGTATTTT 13 TRBV27 TRBD1 once TRBJ2-3
CASSYQDQGTGELFF TGTGCCAGCAGTTACCAGGACCAGGGAACCGGGGAGCTGTTTTTT 15 TRBV6-6 NA NA TRBJ2-2
CASTQGARGYTF TGTGCCAGTACCCAGGGGGCGCGGGGCTACACCTTC 12 TRBV6-5 TRBD1 NA TRBJ1-2
CASSLRGASGRVSYEQYF TGTGCCAGCAGCTTGCGTGGTGCTTCGGGTAGAGTATCCTACGAGCAGTACTTC 18 TRBV5-4 NA NA TRBJ2-7
CASSSTGNFNEQFF TGTGCCAGCAGCTCGACAGGGAACTTCAATGAGCAGTTCTTC 14 TRBV5-4 TRBD1 few TRBJ2-1